This paragraph reports one T cell receptor (beta chain). The antigen remains unidentified. Tregs were sorted as CD4+CD25+CD127-/low cells. Germline CDR1 is MGHRA and CDR2 is YSYEKL. This CDR3 spans 15 amino acids. Trimming at V came to 4 bases and at J to 4 bases, leaving 4 bases not matched to a gene. Study observations and caveats: In terms of TCR gene usage, tumor memory CD4+ T cells clustered together with blood and lymph node memory CD4+ cells, as well as with lymph node naive CD4+ cells. Whole repertoires were not studied in the larger cohort, only one V-J beta rearrangement. Greatest tumor Treg TCR overlap was with tumor naive CD4+ cells.

Semi-nested PCR with Nested Universal Primer A followed constant-region reverse priming of full-length variable regions. Each CDR3 protein is one row after TCRdb ran MiXCR on the 5' RACE reads. The repertoire has 35,000 to 55,000 distinct CDR3 sequences, 22% of them found once; the top ten carry approximately 4.7%. Sequencing was performed on Tregs sorted from a lymph node. The chain has TRBV4-1 and TRBJ2-2, with 9 bases aligning to TRBD1. The source is a female donor with breast cancer. The CDR3 reads CASSPGGQGTGELFF. The CDR3 coding sequence is TGCGCCAGCAGCCCTGGGGGACAGGGCACCGGGGAGCTGTTTTTT.